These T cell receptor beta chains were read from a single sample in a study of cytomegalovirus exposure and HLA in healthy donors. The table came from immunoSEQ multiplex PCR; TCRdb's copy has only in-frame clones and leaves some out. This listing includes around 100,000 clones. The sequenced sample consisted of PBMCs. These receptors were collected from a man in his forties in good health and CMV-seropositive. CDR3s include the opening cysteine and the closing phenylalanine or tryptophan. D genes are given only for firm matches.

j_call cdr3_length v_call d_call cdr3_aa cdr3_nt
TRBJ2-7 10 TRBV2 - CATQGNEQYF TGTGCCACACAGGGTAACGAGCAGTACTTC
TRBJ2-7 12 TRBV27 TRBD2 CASSLPGGEQYF TGTGCCAGCAGTTTGCCGGGGGGGGAGCAGTACTTC
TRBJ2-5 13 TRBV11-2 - CATAEGGRQTQYF TGTGCCACCGCTGAGGGGGGGCGGCAGACCCAGTACTTC
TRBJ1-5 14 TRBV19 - CASRGEVSNQPQHF TGTGCCAGTAGGGGGGAGGTTAGCAATCAGCCCCAGCATTTT
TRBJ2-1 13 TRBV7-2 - CASSSRAAGEQFF TGTGCCAGCAGCTCAAGAGCAGCGGGCGAGCAGTTCTTC
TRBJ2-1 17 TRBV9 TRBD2 CASSGGTSRRSYNEQFF TGTGCCAGCAGCGGGGGGACTAGCAGACGCTCCTACAATGAGCAGTTCTTC
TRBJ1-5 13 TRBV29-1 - CSVVGDYGQPQHF TGCAGCGTTGTAGGGGACTATGGCCAGCCCCAGCATTTT
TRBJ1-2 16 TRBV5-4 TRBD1 CASSLTGTGLSYGYTF TGTGCCAGCAGCTTAACCGGGACAGGGCTGAGTTATGGCTACACCTTC
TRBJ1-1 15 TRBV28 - CASSPVRIMNTEAFF TGTGCCAGCAGCCCTGTCAGGATCATGAACACTGAAGCTTTCTTT
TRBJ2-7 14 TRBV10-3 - CAISVRDTNYEQYF TGTGCCATCAGTGTTCGGGACACGAACTACGAGCAGTACTTC
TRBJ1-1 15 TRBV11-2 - CASSLASGTPAEAFF TGTGCCAGCAGCTTAGCCTCCGGGACTCCGGCTGAAGCTTTCTTT
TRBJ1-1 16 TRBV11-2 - CASSLGFDRLNTEAFF TGTGCCAGCAGCTTAGGGTTTGACAGGCTGAACACTGAAGCTTTCTTT
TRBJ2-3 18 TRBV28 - CASSSGTDRAKYTDTQYF TGTGCCAGCAGTTCCGGGACTGACAGGGCAAAATACACAGATACGCAGTATTTT
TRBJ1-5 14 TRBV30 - CAWSPGYSNQPQHF TGTGCCTGGAGCCCAGGATATAGCAATCAGCCCCAGCATTTT
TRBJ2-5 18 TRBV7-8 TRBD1 CASSRSSQTGAKGETQYF TGTGCCAGCAGCCGTTCATCCCAAACAGGGGCTAAAGGGGAGACCCAGTACTTC
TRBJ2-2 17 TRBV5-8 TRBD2 CASSSGASGTNTGELFF TGTGCCAGCAGCTCGGGGGCTAGCGGGACGAACACCGGGGAGCTGTTTTTT
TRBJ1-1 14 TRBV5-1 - CASRWTAGASEAFF TGCGCCAGCAGATGGACCGCAGGGGCTTCTGAAGCTTTCTTT
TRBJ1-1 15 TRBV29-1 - CSVEARRGAWPEAFF TGCAGCGTTGAGGCCAGGCGGGGGGCTTGGCCTGAAGCTTTCTTT
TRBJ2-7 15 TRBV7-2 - CASSGRGDLTYEQYF TGTGCCAGCAGCGGCCGGGGAGATCTTACCTACGAGCAGTACTTC
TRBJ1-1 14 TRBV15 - CATSRDPGRTEAFF TGTGCCACCAGCAGAGATCCGGGTAGGACTGAAGCTTTCTTT
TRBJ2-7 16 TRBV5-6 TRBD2 CASSPEGGRAGYEQYF TGTGCCAGCAGCCCGGAAGGTGGGAGGGCTGGCTACGAGCAGTACTTC
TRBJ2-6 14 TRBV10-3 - CAIRTSSGANVLTF TGTGCCATCCGAACCAGCTCTGGGGCCAACGTCCTGACTTTC
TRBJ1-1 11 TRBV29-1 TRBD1 CSVGTGGEAFF TGCAGCGTTGGGACAGGAGGTGAAGCTTTCTTT
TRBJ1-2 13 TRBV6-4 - CASSEHPQVGYTF TGTGCCAGCAGTGAGCACCCCCAGGTGGGCTACACCTTC
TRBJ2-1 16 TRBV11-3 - CASSLGGTSGVGEQFF TGTGCCAGCAGCTTAGGCGGGACCTCCGGGGTGGGTGAGCAGTTCTTC
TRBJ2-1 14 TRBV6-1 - CASKGDYSYNEQFF TGTGCCAGCAAGGGGGACTACTCCTACAATGAGCAGTTCTTC
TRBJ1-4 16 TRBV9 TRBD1 CASSLMHGQGGEKLFF TGTGCCAGCAGCCTTATGCATGGACAGGGTGGTGAAAAACTGTTTTTT
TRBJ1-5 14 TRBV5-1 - CASSFDGLNQPQHF TGCGCCAGCAGCTTTGACGGACTCAATCAGCCCCAGCATTTT
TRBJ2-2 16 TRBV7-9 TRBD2 CASSSPREESPGELFF TGTGCCAGCAGCTCACCGCGGGAGGAATCCCCCGGGGAGCTGTTTTTT
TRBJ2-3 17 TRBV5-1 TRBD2 CASSLVASGSYPDTQYF TGCGCCAGCAGCTTGGTGGCTAGCGGGAGTTACCCAGATACGCAGTATTTT
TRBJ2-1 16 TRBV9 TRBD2 CASSASSGLAINGEFF TGTGCCAGCAGCGCTTCATCCGGACTAGCGATTAACGGGGAGTTCTTC
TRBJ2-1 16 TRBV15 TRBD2 CATSRDLSGMNNEQFF TGTGCCACCAGCAGAGATCTTAGCGGGATGAACAATGAGCAGTTCTTC
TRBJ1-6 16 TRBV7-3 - CASSLYAGTDNSPLHF TGTGCCAGCAGCTTATACGCGGGGACTGATAATTCACCCCTCCACTTT
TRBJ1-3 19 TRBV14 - CASSQEKFLSWLSGNTIYF TGTGCCAGCAGCCAAGAAAAGTTTTTGTCCTGGCTGTCTGGAAACACCATATATTTT
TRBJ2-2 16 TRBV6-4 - CASSPVVLASPGELFF TGTGCCAGCAGCCCCGTCGTTCTAGCGAGCCCCGGGGAGCTGTTTTTT
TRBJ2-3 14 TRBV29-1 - CSVEEDSAGYTQYF TGCAGCGTTGAAGAGGATAGCGCGGGCTATACGCAGTATTTT
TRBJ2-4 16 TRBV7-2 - CASSPDSPIAKNIQYF TGTGCCAGCAGCCCAGACAGCCCTATAGCCAAAAACATTCAGTACTTC
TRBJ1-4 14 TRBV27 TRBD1 CASSLAGGNEKLFF TGTGCCAGCAGTTTAGCAGGGGGTAATGAAAAACTGTTTTTT
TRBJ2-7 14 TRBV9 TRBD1 CASSVDRGPNEQYF TGTGCCAGCAGCGTCGACAGGGGGCCCAACGAGCAGTACTTC
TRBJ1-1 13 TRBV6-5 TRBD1 CASRPTGGTEAFF TGTGCCAGCAGACCGACAGGGGGCACTGAAGCTTTCTTT
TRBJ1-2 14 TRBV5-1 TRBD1 CASSGRTGGVGYTF TGCGCCAGCAGCGGGCGAACAGGGGGCGTCGGCTACACCTTC
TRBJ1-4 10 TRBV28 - CASGEEKLFF TGTGCCAGCGGTGAGGAAAAACTGTTTTTT
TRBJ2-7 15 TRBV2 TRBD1 CASTGTGGSSYEQYF TGTGCCAGCACGGGGACAGGGGGATCCTCCTACGAGCAGTACTTC
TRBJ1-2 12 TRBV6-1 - CASIGDSGGYTF TGTGCCAGCATCGGGGACTCAGGGGGCTACACCTTC
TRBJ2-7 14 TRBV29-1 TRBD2 CSVVGLAGAYEQYF TGCAGCGTTGTTGGGCTAGCGGGGGCCTACGAGCAGTACTTC
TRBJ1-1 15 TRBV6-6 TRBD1 CASSYPGQGLNEAFF TGTGCCAGCAGTTACCCCGGACAGGGGTTGAACGAAGCTTTCTTT
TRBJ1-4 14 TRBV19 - CASSLTATNEKLFF TGTGCCAGTAGCCTCACAGCAACTAATGAAAAACTGTTTTTT
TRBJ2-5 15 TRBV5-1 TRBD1 CASSRGDRGSETQYF TGCGCCAGCAGCCGGGGGGACAGGGGGAGTGAGACCCAGTACTTC
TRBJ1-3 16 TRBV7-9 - CASSYGPNRAGNTIYF TGTGCCAGCAGCTACGGTCCCAACCGAGCTGGAAACACCATATATTTT
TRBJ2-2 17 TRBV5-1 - CASSLSYLARKSGELFF TGCGCCAGCAGCTTATCGTACCTAGCGAGGAAGTCCGGGGAGCTGTTTTTT